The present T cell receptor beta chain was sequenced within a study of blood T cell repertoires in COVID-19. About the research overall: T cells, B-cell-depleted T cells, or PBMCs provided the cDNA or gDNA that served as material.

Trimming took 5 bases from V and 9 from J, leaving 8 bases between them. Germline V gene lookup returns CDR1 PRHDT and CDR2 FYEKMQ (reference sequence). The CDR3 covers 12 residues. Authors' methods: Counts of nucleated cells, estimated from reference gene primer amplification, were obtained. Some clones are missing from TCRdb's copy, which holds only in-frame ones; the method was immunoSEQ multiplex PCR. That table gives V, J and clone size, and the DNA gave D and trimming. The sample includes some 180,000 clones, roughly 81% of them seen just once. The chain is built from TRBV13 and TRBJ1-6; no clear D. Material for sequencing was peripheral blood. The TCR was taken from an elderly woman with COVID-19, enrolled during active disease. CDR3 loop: CASSRAGSPLHF. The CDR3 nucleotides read TGTGCCAGCAGCCGGGCGGGTTCACCCCTCCACTTT.